This TCR beta chain was sequenced for a study of blood T cell repertoires in COVID-19. Turning to the study itself: Acute and convalescent COVID-19 specimens originated in the United States, Italy and Spain. T cells, B-cell-depleted T cells, or PBMCs supplied cDNA or gDNA.

Generated by immunoSEQ multiplex PCR, the TCRdb table keeps only in-frame clones and is missing some. The sample holds a few hundred thousand clones; approximately 83% are singletons and the top ten take roughly 3.8%. The CDR3 sequence is 15 residues long. The ends lost 4 bases at V and 12 bases at J; junction bases unmatched: 9. The germline CDR1 and CDR2 sequences are MNHEY and SVGAGI. This receptor was taken from a woman in her thirties or forties with acute COVID-19. The sample consisted of PBMCs or T cells enriched from blood (not recorded which). The V and J genes are TRBV6-5 and TRBJ2-1; 13 bases map to TRBD2. The CDR3 spells CASSFLGTSGNGQFF. CDR3 nucleotide sequence: TGTGCCAGCAGTTTCCTCGGGACTAGCGGGAACGGGCAGTTCTTC.